Listed below are T cell receptor beta chains from one sample, sequenced in a study of CD8 T cells in ankylosing spondylitis. MiXCR, run by TCRdb on the 5' RACE reads, gives a single entry per CDR3 protein. The sample contains about 210,000 distinct CDR3 sequences, 7.3% of which appear only once. The material sequenced was blood, either unsorted or a sorted T cell fraction (not recorded which). The origin of the receptors is a male donor with ankylosing spondylitis. Each CDR3 is given with its conserved first and last residue. Fields, in order: V gene, clone size, J gene, D gene, CDR3 DNA, CDR3 protein. The D gene is left open where the match is weak. The size of a clone is reported for some rows only, either as once, few or many, or as a class for expanded clones.

TRBV27	many	TRBJ2-5	TRBD1	TGTGCCAGCAGCAGGAGATTGGGACAGGGAAGAGATGAGACCCAGTACTTC	CASSRRLGQGRDETQYF
TRBV11-1	many	TRBJ2-3	-	TGTGCCAGCAGCTTAGCGAGCTATGGCAGTCCGACTAGCACAGATACGCAGTATTTT	CASSLASYGSPTSTDTQYF
TRBV5-6	many	TRBJ2-3	TRBD1	TGTGCCAGCAGCTTGGAGGAGACAGGGCGCACAGATACGCAGTATTTT	CASSLEETGRTDTQYF
TRBV11-2	many	TRBJ2-3	TRBD1	TGTGCCAGCAGCTTAATCGTGAGGCAGGGGGCTGCTGTGACCACAGATACGCAGTATTTT	CASSLIVRQGAAVTTDTQYF
TRBV6-2/TRBV6-3	many	TRBJ2-3	-	TGTGCCAGCAGTTACAAACCTCCTAGCACAGATACGCAGTATTTT	CASSYKPPSTDTQYF
TRBV20-1	few	TRBJ2-1	TRBD2	TGCAGTGCTCGGACTAGCGGGATTTACAATGAGCAGTTCTTC	CSARTSGIYNEQFF
TRBV12-3/TRBV12-4	many	TRBJ2-3	-	TGTGCCAGCCGACGAGATACGCAGTATTTT	CASRRDTQYF
TRBV18	few	TRBJ2-7	-	TGTGCCAGCTCACTTAATACAGGGCCTCCCCTTCTCGAGCAGTACTTC	CASSLNTGPPLLEQYF
TRBV27	many	TRBJ2-1	-	TGTGCCAGCAGTTTAAACCGCCGGGATGAGCAGTTCTTC	CASSLNRRDEQFF
TRBV4-3	many	TRBJ1-6	TRBD1	TGCGCCAGCAGCCAAGCCGCCGGGACAGGGCTGAGACCCCTCCACTTT	CASSQAAGTGLRPLHF
TRBV20-1	many	TRBJ1-5	-	TGCAGTGCTAGGGAGTTAGGAAGTCAGCCCCAGCATTTT	CSARELGSQPQHF
TRBV11-2	many	TRBJ2-1	-	TGTGCCACCCCGAGGTACCGCTACAATGAGCAGTTCTTC	CATPRYRYNEQFF
TRBV27	many	TRBJ2-3	-	TGTGCCAGCAGAACCACCGGTACGCAGTATTTT	CASRTTGTQYF
TRBV19	few	TRBJ1-1	-	TGTGCCAGTAGTATTAACGGACCTGAAGCTTTCTTT	CASSINGPEAFF
TRBV11-2	many	TRBJ2-3	TRBD2	TGTGCCAGCAGCCCAATTCGACTAGCAACGCAGTATTTT	CASSPIRLATQYF
TRBV12-3/TRBV12-4	-	TRBJ1-3	-	TGTGCCATCAGTTTTGTATCACTTCTCAGCTCCTCTGGAAACACCATATATTTT	CAISFVSLLSSSGNTIYF
TRBV20-1	many	TRBJ2-7	TRBD1	TGCAGTGCTAGGGAGGACAGGGATCTCTACGAGCAGTACTTC	CSAREDRDLYEQYF
TRBV2	many	TRBJ2-1	-	TGTGCCAGCAGTGAAGCGCGTCGCAATGAGCAGTTCTTC	CASSEARRNEQFF
TRBV7-9	many	TRBJ1-6	-	TGTGCCAGCAGCTCCCCGGAGGGGGGGACTTCACCCCTCCACTTT	CASSSPEGGTSPLHF
TRBV29-1	many	TRBJ2-7	-	TGCAGCGTTGTGGAAGGACATTCCCTATACGAGCAGTACTTC	CSVVEGHSLYEQYF
TRBV20-1	many	TRBJ1-3	-	TGCAGTGCTAGAGATCCCAGGGCGTACACCATATATTTT	CSARDPRAYTIYF
TRBV29-1	many	TRBJ2-7	-	TGCAGCGTTGTTGGGGCGTCCTACGAGCAGTACTTC	CSVVGASYEQYF
TRBV24-1	many	TRBJ2-1	TRBD1	TGTGCCACCAGTGACCGGGACAGATTCGCTGGGGAGCAGTTCTTC	CATSDRDRFAGEQFF
TRBV28	many	TRBJ2-6	TRBD1	TGTGCCAGCAGTCCCTCTCGCCGGGACAGATCCTCTGGGGCCAACGTCCTGACTTTC	CASSPSRRDRSSGANVLTF
TRBV4-1	few	TRBJ2-7	-	TGCGCCAGCAGCGACTTCCCAGGGTCCTACGAGCAGTACTTC	CASSDFPGSYEQYF
TRBV6-2/TRBV6-3	many	TRBJ2-1	-	TGTGCCAGCAGACCCCTTTCACTAGAATGGGGATACAATGAGCAGTTCTTC	CASRPLSLEWGYNEQFF
TRBV5-8	many	TRBJ2-3	-	TGTGCCAGCAGCTTGTGGCAGGGGCCCACAGATACGCAGTATTTT	CASSLWQGPTDTQYF
TRBV30	few	TRBJ1-1	TRBD1	TGTGCCTGGAGTGTGACAGGGGGCGCGTACACTGAAGCTTTCTTT	CAWSVTGGAYTEAFF
TRBV20-1	many	TRBJ1-1	TRBD1	TGCAGTGCTAGAGACGATGTGGCAGGGGGCTTGGGGAACACTGAAGCTTTCTTT	CSARDDVAGGLGNTEAFF
TRBV30	few	TRBJ1-1	-	TGTGCCTGGAGGGGGGATGAGCTCCCCCCTGAAGCTTTCTTT	CAWRGDELPPEAFF
TRBV27	many	TRBJ1-2	-	TGTGCCAGCAGTTTTGGAACAGCCTATGGCTACACCTTC	CASSFGTAYGYTF
TRBV7-9	many	TRBJ1-1	-	TGTGCCAGCAGCCGGGATCGGGGGAACACTGAAGCTTTCTTT	CASSRDRGNTEAFF
TRBV27	many	TRBJ2-2	TRBD1	TGTGCCAGCAGTTTACTCTCGGGGCAGGGGGCCGGGGAGCTGTTTTTT	CASSLLSGQGAGELFF
TRBV15	-	TRBJ2-1	TRBD1	TGTGCCACCACGTCCGGGACAGGAAATTACAATGAGCAGTTCTTC	CATTSGTGNYNEQFF
TRBV30	-	TRBJ2-7	TRBD1	TGTGCCTGGAGGGTCCGGACAGGTCCCTACGAGCAGTACTTC	CAWRVRTGPYEQYF
TRBV7-9	few	TRBJ2-7	TRBD1	TGTGCCAGCAGCGGCGGGACAGGGGCGCTCTACGAGCAGTACTTC	CASSGGTGALYEQYF
TRBV6-5	many	TRBJ2-7	-	TGTGCCAGCAGTTGGTTGAGACTTACCTACGAGCAGTACTTC	CASSWLRLTYEQYF
TRBV20-1	many	TRBJ2-1	-	TGCAGTGCTAGAGATCCGGATTACAATGAGCAGTTCTTC	CSARDPDYNEQFF
TRBV6-2/TRBV6-3	-	TRBJ2-7	TRBD2	TGTGCCAGCAGTTACCCCGCTACTAGCGTCCGGGCCTACGAGCAGTACTTC	CASSYPATSVRAYEQYF
TRBV27	many	TRBJ2-5	-	TGTGCCAGCAGACCCTCTGCCGCAATTCAAGAGACCCAGTACTTC	CASRPSAAIQETQYF
TRBV5-1	many	TRBJ2-1	TRBD2	TGCGCCAGCGGAGCCGGGACTAGCGGCCCAATGGAGCAGTTCTTC	CASGAGTSGPMEQFF
TRBV2	-	TRBJ2-5	TRBD1	TGTGCCAGCAGGGGGACAGACCAAGAGACCCAGTACTTC	CASRGTDQETQYF
TRBV5-5	few	TRBJ2-7	-	TGTGCCAGCAGCTTGGGACTGAAATACGAGCAGTACTTC	CASSLGLKYEQYF
TRBV27	many	TRBJ2-1	-	TGTGCCAGCAGCCACGGGCCGGCCTCCTACAATGAGCAGTTCTTC	CASSHGPASYNEQFF
TRBV5-1	-	TRBJ2-7	-	TGCGCCAGCAGCTTGTACGAGGGCTCCTACGAGCAGTACTTC	CASSLYEGSYEQYF
TRBV12-5	-	TRBJ2-1	TRBD1	TGTGCTAGTGGTTTAGGGGGCCGAGACAATGAGCAGTTCTTC	CASGLGGRDNEQFF
TRBV11-2	few	TRBJ2-7	TRBD2	TGTGCCAGCAGCTCCTTAGCGGGGGGGCCCTACGAGCAGTACTTC	CASSSLAGGPYEQYF
TRBV6-2/TRBV6-3	many	TRBJ2-2	TRBD1	TGTGCCAGCAGTTACTCGGGACAGGGGGTGAACACCGGGGAGCTGTTTTTT	CASSYSGQGVNTGELFF
TRBV28	many	TRBJ1-4	TRBD1	TGTGCCAGCAGTTCGATATCCTTCCAGACAGGGACGGGGGTAAAACTGTTTTTT	CASSSISFQTGTGVKLFF
TRBV24-1	many	TRBJ2-1	TRBD2	TGTGCCACCAGTGATCTAGCGGGGGGCCCCCTCACTGGCAATGAGCAGTTCTTC	CATSDLAGGPLTGNEQFF
TRBV24-1	few	TRBJ1-2	-	TGTGCCACCAGTGAATGGGGGACGAATTATGGCTACACCTTC	CATSEWGTNYGYTF
TRBV13	-	TRBJ2-1	TRBD2	TGTGCCAGCAGCCCTAAGTTAGCGGGAGGCTCCTACAATGAGCAGTTCTTC	CASSPKLAGGSYNEQFF